This is a list of T cell receptor beta chains from one sample in a study of T-cell memory formation after mild COVID-19. TCRdb processed the 5' RACE reads anew with MiXCR; each CDR3 protein has one entry. The table lists approximately 150,000 distinct CDR3 sequences, about 5.5% of them singletons. The sample comprised PBMCs or a T cell subset sorted from them (not recorded which). Receptors originate from an adult woman who had mild COVID-19 (a few samples of this study predate the infection). Cell type and time point are not known. CDR3s include the opening cysteine and the closing phenylalanine or tryptophan. Each record gives: V gene, J gene, CDR3 protein.

v_gene: TRBV5-1
j_gene: TRBJ2-2
CDR3aa: CASSYRQGSTGELFF

v_gene: TRBV5-1
j_gene: TRBJ2-1
CDR3aa: CASSQGTSLNEQFF

v_gene: TRBV7-3
j_gene: TRBJ2-2
CDR3aa: CASSLMGPPAGGELFF

v_gene: TRBV5-6
j_gene: TRBJ2-2
CDR3aa: CASIGTSRTGELFF

v_gene: TRBV3-1
j_gene: TRBJ2-7
CDR3aa: CASSQDRLAGAPYEQYF

v_gene: TRBV6-5
j_gene: TRBJ2-2
CDR3aa: CASTSGGPPLSGELFF

v_gene: TRBV9
j_gene: TRBJ2-1
CDR3aa: CASSGWLAAYYNEQFF

v_gene: TRBV20-1
j_gene: TRBJ2-4
CDR3aa: CSARGGAQNIQYF

v_gene: TRBV7-3
j_gene: TRBJ2-2
CDR3aa: CASSPNTGTRSTGELFF

v_gene: TRBV7-3
j_gene: TRBJ2-2
CDR3aa: CASSLVRSTGELFF

v_gene: TRBV6-6
j_gene: TRBJ1-2
CDR3aa: CASSPGTGGSYTF

v_gene: TRBV2
j_gene: TRBJ2-1
CDR3aa: CASSEATRVSYNEQFF

v_gene: TRBV6-5
j_gene: TRBJ1-2
CDR3aa: CASSGVTNYGYTF

v_gene: TRBV12-3/TRBV12-4
j_gene: TRBJ2-1
CDR3aa: CASSLAGSGRSYNEQFF

v_gene: TRBV6-2/TRBV6-3
j_gene: TRBJ1-5
CDR3aa: CASSYSGYGQPQHF

v_gene: TRBV4-2
j_gene: TRBJ2-7
CDR3aa: CASSQREVSGDSYEQYF

v_gene: TRBV5-1
j_gene: TRBJ1-3
CDR3aa: CASSLEGPRGNTIYF

v_gene: TRBV20-1
j_gene: TRBJ1-4
CDR3aa: CSAREGAAGLFF

v_gene: TRBV5-1
j_gene: TRBJ1-1
CDR3aa: CASRGTAMNTEAFF

v_gene: TRBV27
j_gene: TRBJ1-1
CDR3aa: CASSLSHRTARSEAFF

v_gene: TRBV5-1
j_gene: TRBJ2-2
CDR3aa: CASSLLTGTGELFF

v_gene: TRBV7-2
j_gene: TRBJ2-5
CDR3aa: CASSTGRSGAQYF